The 18 T cell receptor beta chains reported below all come from one sample, sequenced in a study of OX40 agonist ivuxolimab in advanced cancers. Method: immunoSEQ multiplex PCR; TCRdb's copy keeps in-frame clones and lacks some. The sample records 85,000 to 100,000 clones, 85% to 95% being singletons. This specimen was CD4+ or CD8+ T cells sorted from blood, taken in a trial of the OX40 agonist ivuxolimab. The receptors here all came from an adult with an advanced solid tumor such as melanoma, head and neck, liver or kidney cancer.

This chain uses TRBV6-6 with TRBJ2-2, with unresolved D. Germline V gene data show CDR1 as MNHNY and CDR2 as SVGAGI (reference sequence). The CDR3 is 13 residues long. Trimming took 5 bases from V and 7 from J, leaving 11 bases between them. This CDR3 is CASSLIVVGELFF. The CDR3 nucleotides read TGTGCCAGCAGTCTAATAGTGGTCGGGGAGCTGTTTTTT.

The J gene is TRBJ2-7, the V gene TRBV28, with D tentatively TRBD2 (5 bases). CDR1 and CDR2 from the germline V gene are MDHEN and SYDVKM. This CDR3 contains 13 residues. V lost 6 bases to trimming and J lost 2 bases, with 11 bases between them. CDR3 amino acids: CASRDSLTYEQYF. In DNA form, the CDR3 reads TGTGCCAGCAGGGACTCTCTCACCTACGAGCAGTACTTC.

This chain links TRBV7-2 with TRBJ1-6; no definite D call. Trimming cost V 7 bases and J 3 bases, with 19 bases left between them. Per the germline V gene, CDR1 is SGHTA and CDR2 is FQGNSA. This CDR3 is 17 amino acids long. CDR3 nucleotides: TGTGCCAGCACCTCCCCGTTGGGATGGGACTATAATTCACCCCTCCACTTT. Residues: CASTSPLGWDYNSPLHF. Full variable domain (rest looked up from reference TRBV7-2 and TRBJ1-6): GAGVSQSPSNKVTEKGKDVELRCDPISGHTALYWYRQSLGQGLEFLIYFQGNSAPDKSGLPSDRFSAERTGGSVSTLTIQRTQQEDSAVYLCASTSPLGWDYNSPLHFGNGTRLTVT.

The rearrangement links TRBV28 to TRBJ2-1; 8 nucleotides line up with TRBD2. From germline, CDR1 is MDHEN and CDR2 SYDVKM. Trimming at V came to 5 bases and at J to 15 bases, leaving 9 bases not matched to a gene. The CDR3 loop spans 12 amino acids. CDR3 residues: CASSRPRLALFF. The CDR3 nucleotides read TGTGCCAGCAGTAGGCCCCGACTAGCGCTGTTCTTC. Full variable domain (remainder filled in from reference TRBV28 and TRBJ2-1): DVKVTQSSRYLVKRTGEKVFLECVQDMDHENMFWYRQDPGLGLRLIYFSYDVKMKEKGDIPEGYSVSREKKERFSLILESASTNQTSMYLCASSRPRLALFFGPGTRLTVL.

V is TRBV6-6 and J is TRBJ1-6; 7 positions agree with TRBD1. The J segment lost 10 bases and the V segment lost 1 base, leaving 10 bases of the junction unmatched. This CDR3 region has 16 residues. Looked up from germline, CDR1 is MNHNY and CDR2 is SVGAGI (reference sequence). CDR3 nucleotides: TGTGCCAGCAGTTACTTAGGAGACAGGGAAGGCTCACCCCTCCACTTT. This translates into CASSYLGDREGSPLHF.

The V gene is TRBV7-3, the J gene TRBJ2-3; TRBD2 aligns across 11 bases. Per the germline V gene, CDR1 is SGHTA and CDR2 is FQGTGA. With 0 bases clipped from V and 2 bases from J, the junction kept 7 bases outside the gene matches. This CDR3 has 18 amino acids. DNA of the CDR3: TGTGCCAGCAGCTTAACCGTTCTAGCGGGGGGTATCACAGATACGCAGTATTTT. This codes for CASSLTVLAGGITDTQYF.

The V call is TRBV6-6, the J call TRBJ1-5; the match to TRBD1 covers 8 bases. From germline, CDR1 is MNHNY and CDR2 SVGAGI (reference sequence). The CDR3 runs 14 residues. V shed 6 bases, J shed 4 bases, and the junction held 5 bases outside the gene matches. The CDR3 sequence is CASRKTGENQPQHF. The DNA of the CDR3 is TGTGCCAGCAGGAAGACAGGGGAGAATCAGCCCCAGCATTTT.

The J gene is TRBJ1-2, the V gene TRBV28; 10 positions agree with TRBD1. V lost 6 bases and J lost 4; bases outside the gene matches: 5. The CDR3 consists of 14 residues. Germline CDR1 and CDR2: MDHEN and SYDVKM. The CDR3: CASRAGTGAYGYTF. The CDR3 bases are TGTGCCAGCAGGGCCGGGACAGGGGCCTATGGCTACACCTTC.

V gene TRBV19 combines with J gene TRBJ2-4; tentative D call: TRBD2 (5 bases). This CDR3 contains 14 residues. In germline, CDR1 is LNHDA, CDR2 SQIVND (reference sequence). V dropped 3 bases and J dropped 0 bases, with 6 bases sitting between them. This chain's CDR3 is CASSIGLAKNIQYF. CDR3 DNA: TGTGCCAGTAGTATTGGACTAGCCAAAAACATTCAGTACTTC.

The chain combines TRBV7-2 with TRBJ2-2; the match to TRBD1 covers 10 bases. The germline V gene encodes CDR1 SGHTA and CDR2 FQGNSA. The J segment lost 6 bases and the V segment lost 5 bases, leaving 9 bases of the junction unmatched. The CDR3 length is 16 residues. CDR3: CASSPPGQGFSGELFF. The DNA for the CDR3 is TGTGCCAGCAGCCCCCCGGGACAGGGGTTCTCCGGGGAGCTGTTTTTT.

This rearrangement joins TRBV2 to TRBJ2-5, with D possibly matching TRBD1 (6 bases). The CDR3 has 14 amino acids. Germline loops: CDR1 SNHLY, CDR2 FYNNEI. The germline V and J ends were trimmed by 1 base and 2 bases, with 8 bases remaining between them. The DNA for the CDR3 is TGTGCCAGCAGTGAAGGGGGACAACAAGAGACCCAGTACTTC. It encodes CASSEGGQQETQYF.

This chain links TRBV7-9 with TRBJ2-1; D is uncertain. The CDR3 is 13 residues long. Germline CDR1 reads SEHNR; CDR2 reads FQNEAQ (reference sequence). V lost 5 bases and J 15 bases, leaving 20 bases between the germline ends. The CDR3 bases are TGTGCCAGCAGCAGTCCATCGACTCGATACGTGTTCTTC. It codes for CASSSPSTRYVFF.

The chain has TRBV19 and TRBJ1-2, with D unresolved. CDR1 is LNHDA, CDR2 SQIVND, per germline (reference sequence). Trimming cost V 3 bases and J 8 bases, with 22 bases left between them. The CDR3 loop spans 16 amino acids. The CDR3 loop reads CASSISPGRLDEGYTF. The CDR3 DNA reads TGTGCCAGTAGTATTTCCCCTGGCCGCCTCGACGAAGGCTACACCTTC.

V usage is TRBV27 and J usage is TRBJ1-2; D possibly corresponds to TRBD1 (5 bases). V lost 3 bases and J lost 4, with 12 bases in between. Per the germline V gene, CDR1 is MNHEY and CDR2 is SMNVEV (reference sequence). The CDR3 consists of 14 residues. The CDR3 sequence is CASSLEGRTYGYTF. CDR3 DNA: TGTGCCAGCAGTTTGGAGGGGAGGACCTATGGCTACACCTTC.

This chain uses TRBV18 with TRBJ2-7; 7 bases line up with TRBD2. CDR1 and CDR2 from the germline V gene are KGHSH and LQKENI. After removal of 2 bases from V and 10 bases from J, the junction contained 5 bases not matched to a gene. There are 12 residues in the CDR3. The CDR3 DNA reads as TGTGCCAGCTCACCAAGAACGGGGGGTCAGTACTTC. Its translation: CASSPRTGGQYF.

The chain links TRBV2 to TRBJ1-2; weak D call: TRBD1 (5 bases). Per the germline V gene, CDR1 is SNHLY and CDR2 is FYNNEI. The V and J ends lost 2 bases and 4 bases respectively, with 11 bases between them. This CDR3 is built from 14 residues. The CDR3 nucleotides are TGTGCCAGCAGTGAACGACAGACTACCTATGGCTACACCTTC. Translation gives CASSERQTTYGYTF. Drawing the rest from reference TRBV2 and TRBJ1-2, the complete variable domain is EPEVTQTPSHQVTQMGQEVILRCVPISNHLYFYWYRQILGQKVEFLVSFYNNEISEKSEIFDDQFSVERPDGSNFTLKIRSTKLEDSAMYFCASSERQTTYGYTFGSGTRLTVV.

V is TRBV12-5 and J is TRBJ1-2, with D tentatively TRBD1 (6 bases). Trimming stripped 3 bases from V and 7 bases from J, with 15 bases between. The CDR3 covers 14 residues. Per germline, CDR1 LGHNT and CDR2 FRNRAP. The chain's CDR3 is CASGLYGQLSGYTF. CDR3 sequence (DNA): TGTGCTAGTGGTTTATATGGACAGCTCAGTGGCTACACCTTC.

The CDR3 coding sequence is TGCGCCAGCAGCCAAGAGGCGGGGTCGCCCAGCCATACGCAGTATTTT. Residues: CASSQEAGSPSHTQYF. The rearrangement joins TRBV4-3 to TRBJ2-3; D is possibly TRBD2 (6 bases). Trimming removed 0 bases from V and 7 bases from J, with 17 bases in between. CDR1 and CDR2 (germline): LGHNA, YSLEER. The CDR3 extends over 16 amino acids.